The T cell receptor beta chain under discussion was sequenced for a study of blood T cell repertoires in COVID-19 (dated by TCRdb to about 2020). Notes on the research overall: Samples covering the acute and convalescent phases of COVID-19 were provided by collaborators in the United States, Italy and Spain. The material from the prospective study consisted of cDNA or gDNA derived from T cells, B-cell-depleted T cells, or PBMCs. Deeply sampled blood TCRbeta repertoires from subjects exposed to, actively infected with, or recovered from COVID-19 were included in the dataset. The repertoires were made available in a free public database intended to serve as a resource for research on the immune response to SARS-CoV-2. The samples were drawn from two sources: the first 160 participants of the ongoing ImmuneRACE study, and fewer than 1,500 subjects contributed by 6 global collaborators. The sample metadata nearly always contained a de-identified subject ID, COVID-19 status, age in years and sex. Where HLA class I and class II types were available, the types were taken from metadata supplied by the sample provider, not from assay-based typing. The paper as a whole reports these results and caveats: How much clinical and demographic metadata was included differed by source and by participant, and the metadata was provided uncurated.

Including cysteine and phenylalanine, the CDR3 has 17 amino acids. Only the CDR3 portion is preserved as DNA: 51 bases, with reading frame beginning at the first base. Looking up the germline V gene (reference sequence) yields CDR1 MNHEY and CDR2 SMNVEV. Unmatched junction bases come to 15, with V trimmed by 6 bases and J by 3 bases. The immunoSEQ Assay, a bias-controlled multiplex PCR, was used to amplify TCRbeta CDR3 regions from genomic DNA. Per the authors' processing: Nucleated cell counts per sample were estimated from amplification of reference gene primers within the assay. To quantify the absolute abundance of each unique TCRbeta CDR3 rearrangement, sequence reads were collapsed and filtered. For each sample, productive Simpson clonality was calculated as the square root of Simpson's diversity index over productive rearrangements. The clones in this table, taken by TCRdb from immuneACCESS, are in-frame only. Not every clone is retained; where verified, under half of the shortfall comes from an unresolved V gene, and the cause of the rest is unknown. For V, J and clone size, that table is used; D and trimming come from the DNA. This sample comprises fewer than 200,000 clones, 88% of them detected only once. Together, the top ten hold approximately 9.4% of the sample.

Enrolling through a virtual design, the prospective study's participants ranged in age from roughly 18 to 100 years and lived across some 23 United States geographic areas. In the prospective study, participants were assigned to cohorts based on the clinical history participants reported in a screening survey and a study questionnaire. Recovered participants in ImmuneRACE Cohort 3 were defined by two consecutive negative NP/OP PCR tests, clearance by a healthcare professional, or resolution of symptoms. Mobile phlebotomists in the prospective study collected whole blood, serum and a nasopharyngeal or oropharyngeal swab from every participant. Prospective study participants could optionally give additional blood draws and questionnaires over an approximately 2-month period. Before DNA extraction, prospective study blood samples were shipped either frozen or at room temperature. About this clone itself: It lacks a known antigen. No per-base quality is available; no much larger clone lies one base away.

The chain employs TRBV27 and TRBJ2-7, with 9 junctional bases fitting TRBD1. The sequence was obtained from a woman aged 18-30 years who had recovered from COVID-19. Sequencing was performed on PBMCs or T cells enriched from blood (not recorded which). CDR3 sequence: CASRGRDRVGWSYEQYF. Read as DNA, the sequence is TGTGCCAGCAGAGGACGGGACAGGGTTGGTTGGAGCTACGAGCAGTACTTC.